The 26 T cell receptor beta chains listed next were all sequenced from one sample in a study of early T cells in non-severe SARS-CoV-2 infection. TCRdb used MiXCR to reprocess the 5' RACE reads, holding one entry per CDR3 protein. The table includes tens of thousands of distinct CDR3 sequences, roughly 12% detected once. Material for sequencing was whole blood. These receptors came from an adult who was a healthcare worker with PCR-confirmed SARS-CoV-2 infection or an uninfected control (not recorded which).

About this clonotype: A clone one base away is much larger, so this may be a read error. The CDR3 end shows no conserved phenylalanine or tryptophan, and so a read error is likely. The V call is TRBV29-1, the J call TRBJ2-7; D is uncertain. CDR1 is SQVTM and CDR2 is ANQGSEA in the germline V gene. This CDR3 comprises 13 residues. Trimming removed 7 bases from V and 4 bases from J, with 17 bases in between. CDR3 in amino acids: CSALLRYGYEQYS. The CDR3 nucleotides are TGCAGCGCCCTCCTAAGGTACGGGTACGAGCAGTACTCC.

With regard to this clonotype: A junction boundary mismatches the germline segment, possibly from a read error. The chain employs TRBV7-3 and TRBJ1-6, with D possibly TRBD1 on 5 matching bases. This CDR3 comprises 14 residues. Looked up from germline, CDR1 is SGHTA and CDR2 is FQGTGA. CDR3 amino acids: CASSHDSNNSPLHF. The DNA of the CDR3 is TGTGCCAGCAGCCACGACAGTAATAATTCACCCCTCCATTTT.

This CDR3 is CASSLVGQVKSDTQYF. The CDR3 DNA follows: TGTGCCAGCAGCTTGGTGGGACAGGTGAAATCAGATACGCAGTATTTT. V and J are TRBV5-4 and TRBJ2-3; 8 bases are shared with TRBD1. CDR1 is SGHNT and CDR2 is YYREEE in the germline V gene (reference sequence). The CDR3 has 16 amino acids. V lost 0 bases, J lost 4 bases, and 7 bases stayed unmatched.

In its sample, this clonotype was seen a few times. V is TRBV27 and J is TRBJ1-2, with TRBD1 matching 8 bases. The CDR3 extends over 14 amino acids. Trimming cost V 6 bases and J 4 bases; bases outside gene matches: 7. CDR1 is MNHEY and CDR2 is SMNVEV in the germline V gene (reference sequence). As DNA, the CDR3 is TGTGCCAGCAGGGGATGGACAGGGCTCTATGGCTACACCTTC. Protein sequence: CASRGWTGLYGYTF.

This clonotype was picked up many times. The V call is TRBV12-3 or TRBV12-4, the J call TRBJ2-2; D is perhaps TRBD2 (5 bases). The CDR3 loop spans 13 amino acids. V gave up 3 bases and J gave up 13 bases, with 15 bases separating them. Written as DNA, the CDR3 is TGTGCCAGCAGTTTCGAGCGGTTGAGTGGGCTGTTTTTT. Its protein product is CASSFERLSGLFF.

This clonotype occurred many times. The V and J genes are TRBV9 and TRBJ2-1; 14 bases agree with TRBD2. In germline, CDR1 is SGDLS, CDR2 YYNGEE. The length of the CDR3 is 19 residues. Losses at the gene ends were 4 bases for V and 3 bases for J; bases not matched to a gene: 12. The CDR3 spells CASSLRPGLAGAIYNEQFF. CDR3 DNA sequence: TGTGCCAGCAGCCTTCGACCGGGACTAGCGGGAGCCATCTACAATGAGCAGTTCTTC.

This clonotype was counted between two and nine times. This chain links TRBV12-3 or TRBV12-4 with TRBJ2-2, with 7 bases that match TRBD1. This CDR3 is built from 13 residues. The V segment lost 7 bases and the J segment 6 bases; nucleotides outside the gene matches: 5. The CDR3 reads CASTRGLAGELFF. CDR3 nucleotides: TGTGCCAGCACTAGGGGGCTTGCCGGGGAGCTGTTTTTT.

In this sample, this clonotype turned up a few times. This sequence joins TRBV5-3 and TRBJ1-3, with a weak D call TRBD1 (6 bases). TRBV5-3 is treated as an ORF (open reading frame) with a function not yet certain. This CDR3 contains 20 residues. V lost 6 bases, J lost 0 bases, and 28 bases lay in between. The CDR3 nucleotides are TGTGCCAGAATCGACCAGACAGGTTCCTCTACGGAAAGCTCTGGAAACACCATATATTTT. This encodes CARIDQTGSSTESSGNTIYF.

This clonotype was counted only a few times. V usage is TRBV5-1 and J usage is TRBJ2-5, with 8 bases that match TRBD2. The V gene end was trimmed by 4 bases and the J gene end by 4 bases; junction bases not matched to a gene: 6. The CDR3 consists of 14 residues. Germline V gene sequence: CDR1 SGHRS, CDR2 YFSETQ. Here the CDR3 DNA reads TGCGCCAGCAGCCCCGGCAGCGGGGGAGAGACCCAGTACTTC. It yields the protein CASSPGSGGETQYF.

This clonotype was found a few times. This chain joins TRBV21-1 and TRBJ2-2; TRBD2 is the table's D call and was not checked against the DNA. TRBV21-1 is deemed a pseudogene. The CDR3 loop spans 16 amino acids. Here the CDR3 reads CASSKRILAGVGELFF. CDR3 nucleotide sequence: TGTGCCAGCAGTAAACGGATCCTAGCGGGAGTCGGGGAGCTGTTTTTT.

This clonotype occurred a few times. This chain joins TRBV20-1 and TRBJ2-7; D may match TRBD1 or TRBD2 (5 bases each). The ends were cut back, 2 bases at V and 4 bases at J, with 18 bases in the middle. There are 15 residues in the CDR3. The germline gives CDR1 DFQATT, CDR2 SNEGSKA (reference sequence). This CDR3 reads CSARTTGTDYYEQYF. The CDR3 coding sequence is TGCAGTGCTAGAACCACCGGGACGGATTATTACGAGCAGTACTTC.

This clonotype showed up just a few times. This chain links TRBV7-9 with TRBJ2-1, with 7 bases identical to TRBD2. The CDR3 spans 16 residues. The V gene end was trimmed by 1 base and the J gene end by 3 bases; junction bases not matched to a gene: 6. Germline-derived CDR1 and CDR2 are SEHNR and FQNEAQ (reference sequence). The CDR3 region is CASSLEYSGDYNEQFF. The CDR3 DNA reads as TGTGCCAGCAGCTTAGAATACAGCGGGGACTACAATGAGCAGTTCTTC.

This clonotype has a count of ten or more. The chain has TRBV10-3 and TRBJ2-1; TRBD2 might be the D (5 bases). The CDR3 loop spans 16 amino acids. Germline lookup yields CDR1 ENHRY and CDR2 SYGVKD. V lost 3 bases and J 1 base, leaving 13 bases between the germline ends. For the CDR3, the DNA is TGTGCCATCAGTGACCCCGGGCGGAGGTCCTACAATGAGCAGTTCTTC. Translating gives CAISDPGRRSYNEQFF.

The chain links TRBV23-1 to TRBJ2-3; D uncertain. TRBV23-1 qualifies as an ORF whose function is uncertain. The CDR3 totals 15 residues. V lost 5 bases and J lost 0, with 12 bases in between. The CDR3 nucleotides read TGCGCCAGCAGTAACTTACGCTGGAGCACAGATACGCAGTATTTT. It specifies CASSNLRWSTDTQYF.

The chain combines TRBV7-9 with TRBJ2-3, with unresolved D. V gave up 2 bases and J gave up 1 base, with 13 bases separating them. This CDR3 contains 16 residues. In germline, CDR1 is SEHNR, CDR2 FQNEAQ (reference sequence). The CDR3 region has the DNA TGTGCCAGCAGCTTATACATCGGTTTAGGCACAGATACGCAGTATTTT. Translating it yields CASSLYIGLGTDTQYF.

V is TRBV2 and J is TRBJ1-4; a weak D match, TRBD1 (6 bases). CDR3 length: 12 amino acids. Looked up from germline, CDR1 is SNHLY and CDR2 is FYNNEI. Trimming removed 6 bases from V and 8 bases from J, with 10 bases in between. The CDR3 nucleotides read TGTGCCAGCAGCCGGACAGCAGAAAAACTGTTTTTT. Residues: CASSRTAEKLFF. Based on the CDR3 plus reference TRBV2 and TRBJ1-4, the full variable domain is EPEVTQTPSHQVTQMGQEVILRCVPISNHLYFYWYRQILGQKVEFLVSFYNNEISEKSEIFDDQFSVERPDGSNFTLKIRSTKLEDSAMYFCASSRTAEKLFFGSGTQLSVL.

This clonotype came up a few times. The chain employs TRBV5-4 and TRBJ2-1; the D gene is possibly TRBD2 (5 bases). The V gene lost 6 bases and the J gene lost 8 bases, with 15 bases spanning the gap. Germline assignment: CDR1 SGHNT and CDR2 YYREEE (reference sequence). This CDR3 contains 13 residues. In nucleotides, the CDR3 is TGTGCCAGCACCGTTCACGCAGCGGATGAGCAGTTCTTC. Its protein is CASTVHAADEQFF.

This clonotype was seen at least ten times. The V call is TRBV12-3 or TRBV12-4, the J call TRBJ1-1; tentatively, D is TRBD1 (5 bases). The V end was cut by 4 bases, the J end by 0 bases, with 12 bases between. The CDR3 extends over 15 amino acids. The DNA of the CDR3 is TGTGCCAGCAGTTCAGCTGGGACCATGAACACTGAAGCTTTCTTT. Translation gives CASSSAGTMNTEAFF.

The V and J genes are TRBV7-3 and TRBJ2-1, with TRBD2 matching 12 bases. This CDR3 is 15 amino acids long. In germline, CDR1 is SGHTA, CDR2 FQGTGA. The V gene end was trimmed by 5 bases and the J gene end by 8 bases; junction bases not matched to a gene: 7. The CDR3 bases are TGTGCCAGCAGCCTAGCGGGGGGGAATATGTATGAGCAGTTCTTC. It encodes CASSLAGGNMYEQFF. Looking up the rest from reference TRBV7-3 and TRBJ2-1 gives the full variable domain: GAGVSQTPSNKVTEKGKYVELRCDPISGHTALYWYRQSLGQGPEFLIYFQGTGAADDSGLPNDRFFAVRPEGSVSTLKIQRTERGDSAVYLCASSLAGGNMYEQFFGPGTRLTVL.

Ten or more counts support this clonotype. This sequence joins TRBV28 and TRBJ2-7; 9 bases fit TRBD1. CDR3 length: 14 residues. Germline V CDR1 and CDR2: MDHEN, SYDVKM. The trim removed 4 bases at V and 2 bases at J, leaving 3 bases unmatched. CDR3 DNA: TGTGCCAGCAGTTCTGGACAGGGGCCCTACGAGCAGTACTTC. This codes for CASSSGQGPYEQYF.

Ten or more counts support this clonotype. The rearrangement uses TRBV5-1 and TRBJ2-1; D possibly corresponds to TRBD2 (5 bases). The V end lost 4 bases, the J end lost 3 bases, and 17 bases lay between the germline ends. This CDR3 has 16 amino acids. CDR1 SGHRS and CDR2 YFSETQ come from the germline V gene. For the CDR3, the DNA is TGCGCCAGCAGCAGTGTGTCGGGGAGTCTCTACAATGAGCAGTTCTTC. Translated, it gives CASSSVSGSLYNEQFF. The whole variable domain, remainder taken from reference TRBV5-1 and TRBJ2-1, is KAGVTQTPRYLIKTRGQQVTLSCSPISGHRSVSWYQQTPGQGLQFLFEYFSETQRNKGNFPGRFSGRQFSNSRSEMNVSTLELGDSALYLCASSSVSGSLYNEQFFGPGTRLTVL.

This clonotype showed up many times. This chain links TRBV7-8 with TRBJ2-2; no clear D. CDR3 length equals 16 residues. The germline CDR1 and CDR2 sequences are SGHVS and FQNEAQ. Between the trimmed V and J ends, which lost 1 base and 1 base, there was a span of 10 bases. The CDR3 DNA follows: TGTGCCAGCAGCTTAGTTGTTACGGTGAACACCGGGGAGCTGTTTTTT. This sequence encodes CASSLVVTVNTGELFF.

This clonotype has only a few counts. This chain links TRBV29-1 with TRBJ2-7, with TRBD2 as a possible D gene (6 bases). CDR1 is SQVTM and CDR2 is ANQGSEA in the germline V gene. V was pared by 7 bases and J by 0 bases, with 13 bases between. This CDR3 comprises 13 residues. The CDR3 is CSAGTANSYEQYF. The CDR3 coding sequence is TGCAGCGCCGGGACTGCGAACTCCTACGAGCAGTACTTC.

This clonotype was detected only a few times. This chain uses TRBV12-3 or TRBV12-4 with TRBJ2-3; 10 bases are shared with TRBD2. There are 14 residues in the CDR3. Trimming took 6 bases from V and 6 from J; bases not matched to a gene: 6. Here the CDR3 reads CASRRSGRLDTQYF. The DNA of the CDR3 is TGTGCCAGCAGGCGTAGCGGGAGGTTGGATACGCAGTATTTT.

In its sample, this clonotype was seen a few times. The chain links TRBV12-3 or TRBV12-4 to TRBJ1-4; TRBD1 matches 10 bases. This CDR3 has 16 residues. Trimming removed 6 bases from V and 3 bases from J; junction bases left unmatched: 7. The CDR3 is CASSSGTGVSNEKLFF. The DNA for the CDR3 is TGTGCCAGCAGCTCCGGGACAGGGGTCTCTAATGAAAAACTGTTTTTT.

This clonotype was detected a few times. V usage is TRBV20-1 and J usage is TRBJ1-1; possible D gene TRBD1, 5 bases. In germline, CDR1 is DFQATT, CDR2 SNEGSKA (reference sequence). The CDR3 is made up of 14 amino acids. V lost 3 bases, J lost 5 bases, and 16 bases lay in between. CDR3 DNA sequence: TGCAGTGCTAGCCCACGACGGGGCCGGACTGAAGCTTTCTTT. Translated: CSASPRRGRTEAFF.